Below, 30 T cell receptor beta chains from the same sample are listed, as sequenced in a study of cytomegalovirus exposure and HLA in healthy donors (dated by TCRdb to 2016 to 2017). The receptor library was made with the immunoSEQ multiplex PCR assay. The multiplex PCR relied on a mix of 60 forward primers for TCR Vbeta segments and 13 reverse primers for TCR Jbeta segments. What TCRdb holds here is the immuneACCESS table cut down to in-frame rearrangements. Part of the clones is not present; checked against another copy, under half of the missing clones reflect an unresolved V gene, and the others are unexplained. The sample data list some 150,000 clones, and over 60% of these were observed just once. Around 3% of the sample is held by the ten biggest clonotypes. Sample: PBMCs. The receptor source for this set is a woman in her 30s in good health and CMV-seropositive.

The chain links TRBV6-1 to TRBJ2-7; D unclear. The ends were cut back, 6 bases at V and 1 base at J, with 10 bases in the middle. CDR1 and CDR2 from the germline V gene are MNHNS and SASEGT. The CDR3 is made up of 13 amino acids. For the CDR3, the DNA is TGTGCCAGCAGCCCGACGGGTTCCTACGAGCAGTACTTC. This codes for CASSPTGSYEQYF.

This clone has just a few counts. This chain joins TRBV27 and TRBJ2-7, with D possibly matching TRBD1 (6 bases). Germline-derived CDR1 and CDR2 are MNHEY and SMNVEV (reference sequence). The CDR3 has 15 amino acids. V shed 3 bases and J shed 2 bases, with 14 bases lying between them. CDR3 coding DNA: TGTGCCAGCAGTTTCCAGGGGCGCCAAACCTACGAGCAGTACTTC. Translation gives CASSFQGRQTYEQYF.

The count of this clone is one. CDR3: CAWSPDSMNTEAFF. CDR3 coding DNA: TGTGCCTGGAGTCCGGACAGTATGAACACTGAAGCTTTCTTT. The rearrangement uses TRBV30 and TRBJ1-1; D is perhaps TRBD1 (6 bases). Germline CDR1 is GTSNPN and CDR2 is SVGIG (reference sequence). The CDR3 loop spans 14 amino acids. V was cut by 2 bases and J by 0 bases, with 10 bases left in between.

As for this clone: This specimen includes other DNA sequences encoding the same CDR3. The CDR3 nucleotides read TGCAGCGTTGACAGGGAGACCCAGTACTTC. Its translation is CSVDRETQYF. The chain has TRBV29-1 and TRBJ2-5; D remains ambiguous. The CDR3 covers 10 residues. The ends were cut back, 3 bases at V and 5 bases at J, with 4 bases in the middle. Looked up from germline, CDR1 is SQVTM and CDR2 is ANQGSEA.

CDR3 protein: CASSPIKGGYSYEQYF. The CDR3 region has the DNA TGTGCCAGCAGCCCAATTAAGGGAGGGTACTCCTACGAGCAGTACTTC. The V and J genes are TRBV5-6 and TRBJ2-7; 7 nucleotides agree with TRBD2. The CDR3 runs to 16 residues. The V gene end was trimmed by 4 bases and the J gene end by 0 bases; junction bases not matched to a gene: 10. From germline, CDR1 is SGHDT and CDR2 YYEEEE.

A few counts support this clone. The chain has TRBV4-2 and TRBJ2-2; 9 bases are shared with TRBD2. CDR1 is LGHNA and CDR2 is YNFKEQ in the germline V gene. The length of the CDR3 is 17 residues. With 1 base clipped from V and 6 bases from J, the junction kept 9 bases outside the gene matches. CDR3 sequence reads: CASSQGSSGAYPGELFF. In DNA form, the CDR3 reads TGTGCCAGCAGCCAAGGATCTAGCGGGGCCTACCCCGGGGAGCTGTTTTTT.

J is TRBJ1-1 and V is TRBV2, with D perhaps TRBD1 (6 bases). This CDR3 contains 16 residues. Trimming pared 4 bases from V and 0 bases from J, leaving 15 bases between. Germline V CDR1 and CDR2: SNHLY, FYNNEI. CDR3 region: CASSVQGGYMNTEAFF. CDR3 in DNA: TGTGCCAGCAGTGTACAGGGTGGTTACATGAACACTGAAGCTTTCTTT.

This clone was seen only a few times. V and J are TRBV5-1 and TRBJ1-1; a possible D gene is TRBD1 (6 bases). V lost 4 bases and J 7 bases, leaving 20 bases between the germline ends. CDR3 length equals 15 residues. Germline V gene sequence: CDR1 SGHRS, CDR2 YFSETQ. The CDR3 loop reads CASSAKSQGRIEAFF. The CDR3 DNA is TGCGCCAGCAGCGCCAAATCACAGGGTAGGATTGAAGCTTTCTTT.

The chain links TRBV19 to TRBJ1-1; D remains unclear. The CDR3 runs to 14 residues. Germline CDR1 is LNHDA and CDR2 is SQIVND (reference sequence). V was trimmed by 3 bases and J by 2 bases, leaving 10 bases between them. CDR3 in amino acids: CASSIWAGNTEAFF. The CDR3, as DNA: TGTGCCAGTAGTATCTGGGCAGGTAACACTGAAGCTTTCTTT.

This clone was detected once. The chain combines TRBV15 with TRBJ2-2; D remains ambiguous. This CDR3 spans 13 amino acids. Trimming stripped 3 bases from V and 6 bases from J, with 8 bases between. CDR1 and CDR2 from the germline V gene are LNHNV and YYDKDF (reference sequence). CDR3 region: CATSSGWAGELFF. CDR3 nucleotide sequence: TGTGCCACCAGCAGCGGGTGGGCCGGGGAGCTGTTTTTT.

This clone occurred a few times. The V gene is TRBV10-1, the J gene TRBJ2-3; D might be TRBD1 (6 bases). Trimming removed 6 bases at V and 0 bases at J, with 10 bases between. Germline V gene sequence: CDR1 WNHNN, CDR2 SYGVQD (reference sequence). This CDR3 is 14 amino acids long. This CDR3 is CASSRTVSTDTQYF. The CDR3 DNA follows: TGCGCCAGCAGCAGGACAGTTAGCACAGATACGCAGTATTTT.

A note on this clone: Other nucleotide sequences from this sample produce the same CDR3. V and J are TRBV5-1 and TRBJ1-6; D remains ambiguous. The germline V gene encodes CDR1 SGHRS and CDR2 YFSETQ. This CDR3 is 13 amino acids long. The V end lost 1 base, the J end lost 7 bases, and 6 bases lay between the germline ends. This chain's CDR3 is CASSLIANSPLHF. The DNA for the CDR3 is TGCGCCAGCAGCTTGATAGCGAATTCACCCCTCCACTTT.

In DNA, the CDR3 is TGTGCCAGCAGGTGTTCGGACCAAGAGACCCAGTACTTC. It specifies CASRCSDQETQYF. This chain links TRBV21-1 with TRBJ2-5; TRBD2, the table's D call, was not compared with the DNA. TRBV21-1 is classified as a pseudogene. This CDR3 comprises 13 residues.

The V call is TRBV7-9, the J call TRBJ2-1, with TRBD2 identical over 9 bases. V lost 6 bases to trimming and J lost 3 bases; unmatched junction nucleotides: 6. Germline V gene lookup returns CDR1 SEHNR and CDR2 FQNEAQ (reference sequence). This CDR3 contains 15 residues. CDR3 nucleotides: TGTGCCAGCAGGCAGACTAGCGGACTCTACAATGAGCAGTTCTTC. Encoded protein: CASRQTSGLYNEQFF.

V gene TRBV19 combines with J gene TRBJ1-2, with D hard to call. The CDR3 is made up of 13 amino acids. The V gene's germline CDR1 is LNHDA and CDR2 SQIVND (reference sequence). The ends were cut back, 11 bases at V and 4 bases at J, with 17 bases in the middle. DNA for the CDR3: TGTGCCGGCTCCCAAAATCCTAGCTATGGCTACACCTTC. This encodes CAGSQNPSYGYTF. The whole variable domain, filled in from reference TRBV19 and TRBJ1-2, reads DGGITQSPKYLFRKEGQNVTLSCEQNLNHDAMYWYRQDPGQGLRLIYYSQIVNDFQKGDIAEGYSVSREKKESFPLTVTSAQKNPTAFYLCAGSQNPSYGYTFGSGTRLTVV.

The chain links TRBV4-1 to TRBJ1-5, with D perhaps TRBD1 (5 bases). The length of the CDR3 is 15 residues. Trimming left V 2 bases short and J 4 bases short, with 12 bases between. Per the germline V gene, CDR1 is MGHRA and CDR2 is YSYEKL. CDR3: CASSQKHGANQPQHF. The DNA of the CDR3 is TGCGCCAGCAGCCAAAAACATGGGGCGAATCAGCCCCAGCATTTT.

This clone was picked up a small number of times. The chain has TRBV19 and TRBJ2-7; weak D call: TRBD1 (6 bases). In germline, CDR1 is LNHDA, CDR2 SQIVND (reference sequence). Trimming pared 6 bases from V and 5 bases from J, leaving 17 bases between. This CDR3 comprises 14 residues. The CDR3 DNA sequence: TGTGCCAGTAGCCGGACAGAGCTTGGGGACGAGCAGTACTTC. The encoded protein is CASSRTELGDEQYF.

V is TRBV7-3 and J is TRBJ2-1, with 8 bases fitting TRBD2. The V segment lost 5 bases and the J segment 7 bases; nucleotides outside the gene matches: 13. Germline CDR1 is SGHTA and CDR2 is FQGTGA. There are 16 residues in the CDR3. CDR3 loop: CASSPKSGTSPNEQFF. CDR3 DNA: TGTGCCAGCAGCCCCAAATCCGGGACTAGTCCTAATGAGCAGTTCTTC.

The V and J genes are TRBV29-1 and TRBJ2-7; 11 bases align to TRBD1. Germline CDR1 reads SQVTM; CDR2 reads ANQGSEA. The length of the CDR3 is 17 residues. J was trimmed by 6 bases and V by 7 bases; bases with no gene match: 20. The CDR3 reads CSAGTGGSGGRAVEQYF. The CDR3 DNA is TGCAGCGCGGGGACAGGGGGGAGTGGCGGGAGGGCCGTCGAGCAGTACTTC.

This chain joins TRBV7-6 and TRBJ1-3; D call uncertain. Trimming shortened V by 2 bases and J by 6 bases, and 14 bases separated the two germline ends. Germline CDR1 is SGHVS and CDR2 is FNYEAQ. The CDR3 length is 15 residues. For the CDR3, the DNA is TGTGCCAGCAGCTTACTCCCCAATGAGGAAAACACCATATATTTT. It specifies CASSLLPNEENTIYF. The whole variable domain, remainder taken from reference TRBV7-6 and TRBJ1-3, is GAGVSQSPRYKVTKRGQDVALRCDPISGHVSLYWYRQALGQGPEFLTYFNYEAQQDKSGLPNDRFSAERPEGSISTLTIQRTEQRDSAMYRCASSLLPNEENTIYFGEGSWLTVV.

The chain recombines TRBV15 with TRBJ2-6, with D perhaps matching TRBD2 (7 bases). In germline, CDR1 is LNHNV, CDR2 YYDKDF (reference sequence). Trimming stripped 1 base from V and 2 bases from J, with 12 bases between. The CDR3 totals 17 residues. CDR3 residues: CATSRGGGGAGANVLTF. The CDR3 DNA reads as TGTGCCACCAGCAGAGGAGGGGGGGGCGCTGGGGCCAACGTCCTGACTTTC. Filled out from reference TRBV15 and TRBJ2-6, the complete variable domain reads DAMVIQNPRYQVTQFGKPVTLSCSQTLNHNVMYWYQQKSSQAPKLLFHYYDKDFNNEADTPDNFQSRRPNTSFCFLDIRSPGLGDTAMYLCATSRGGGGAGANVLTFGAGSRLTVL.

This clone was recorded a few times. The chain links TRBV5-5 to TRBJ1-5; 7 nucleotides agree with TRBD1. The germline gives CDR1 SGHKS, CDR2 YYEKEE (reference sequence). The junction had 3 bases not matched to a gene; V was cut back by 4 bases and J by 2 bases. This CDR3 spans 14 amino acids. The CDR3 reads CASSAQGGNQPQHF. CDR3 sequence (DNA): TGTGCCAGCAGCGCGCAGGGGGGCAATCAGCCCCAGCATTTT.

This clone was picked up a small number of times. V and J are TRBV5-4 and TRBJ2-1, with D possibly matching TRBD1 (5 bases). The ends were cut back, 2 bases at V and 8 bases at J, with 11 bases in the middle. The CDR3 has 13 amino acids. The V gene's germline CDR1 is SGHNT and CDR2 YYREEE (reference sequence). CDR3 DNA: TGTGCCAGCAGCTTCAGGTGGGGCTATGAGCAGTTCTTC. This encodes CASSFRWGYEQFF. Variable domain in full (rest from reference TRBV5-4 and TRBJ2-1): ETGVTQSPTHLIKTRGQQVTLRCSSQSGHNTVSWYQQALGQGPQFIFQYYREEENGRGNFPPRFSGLQFPNYSSELNVNALELDDSALYLCASSFRWGYEQFFGPGTRLTVL.

This clone was counted between two and nine times. The rearrangement joins TRBV18 to TRBJ2-2; TRBD1 is a possible D gene (5 bases). The V end was cut by 6 bases, the J end by 3 bases, with 14 bases between. Germline V CDR1 and CDR2: KGHSH, LQKENI. The CDR3 spans 15 residues. The CDR3 sequence is CASSLWPGYTGELFF. The CDR3 DNA is TGTGCCAGCTCGCTTTGGCCAGGGTACACCGGGGAGCTGTTTTTT.

This sequence joins TRBV13 and TRBJ2-3, with D uncertain. CDR1 PRHDT and CDR2 FYEKMQ come from the germline V gene (reference sequence). With 6 bases removed from V and 5 bases from J, the gap between germline ends came to 12 bases. The CDR3 totals 13 residues. CDR3 residues: CASRLKIEDTQYF. CDR3 sequence (DNA): TGTGCCAGCAGACTAAAAATCGAAGATACGCAGTATTTT.

The chain links TRBV6-1 to TRBJ2-6; 7 positions agree with TRBD1. In germline, CDR1 is MNHNS, CDR2 SASEGT. The CDR3 loop spans 15 amino acids. Germline trimming cut 4 bases from V and 2 bases from J; bases unmatched to any gene: 2. CDR3 amino acids: CASSGQGAGANVLTF. The DNA for the CDR3 is TGTGCCAGCAGTGGACAGGGTGCTGGGGCCAACGTCCTGACTTTC.

This sequence joins TRBV7-9 and TRBJ1-6; maybe TRBD1 (6 bases). The germline V gene has CDR1 SEHNR and CDR2 FQNEAQ (reference sequence). There are 14 residues in the CDR3. V lost 5 bases and J lost 8, with 13 bases in between. The CDR3 protein is CASSAPPGDSPLHF. DNA of the CDR3: TGTGCCAGCAGCGCCCCGCCAGGGGATTCACCCCTCCACTTT.

This clone was detected only a few times. The chain couples TRBV10-3 to TRBJ1-1; D is ambiguous. The CDR3 is 14 amino acids. The V gene's germline CDR1 is ENHRY and CDR2 SYGVKD. The V end lost 2 bases, the J end lost 6 bases, and 13 bases lay between the germline ends. The CDR3 DNA reads TGTGCCATCAGTGAGCTGGAGGACGTCCCTGAAGCTTTCTTT. Translating it yields CAISELEDVPEAFF.

The rearrangement uses TRBV19 and TRBJ1-1; 7 positions agree with TRBD1. J gave up 6 bases and V 7 bases, and 2 bases lay outside the gene matches. The CDR3 sequence is 11 residues long. The germline gives CDR1 LNHDA, CDR2 SQIVND (reference sequence). CDR3 nucleotide sequence: TGTGCCAGTATCAGGGGGTCTGAAGCTTTCTTT. It specifies CASIRGSEAFF.

This chain connects TRBV5-1 to TRBJ1-1, with a weak D call TRBD1 (5 bases). The CDR3 consists of 15 residues. CDR1 SGHRS and CDR2 YFSETQ come from the germline V gene. Trimming pared 3 bases from V and 0 bases from J, leaving 12 bases between. CDR3 nucleotide sequence: TGCGCCAGCAGCTACAACCGGGGGATGAACACTGAAGCTTTCTTT. Translated, it gives CASSYNRGMNTEAFF.